This T cell receptor beta chain was documented in a study of CD8 T cells in Susac syndrome. Findings and caveats of the study: The study recognized that its TCR sequencing and HLA analysis covered a relatively small number of individuals.

V lost 6 bases and J 10 bases, leaving 15 bases between the germline ends. This CDR3 is 12 amino acids long. Details on this clonotype: Its antigen is not identified.

An amount of RNA that ranged from roughly 0.45 to 1 ug was reverse transcribed with random hexamers. The authors amplified TCR beta CDR3 across 54 Vbeta and 13 Jbeta using immunoSEQ multiplex PCR. TCRdb passed the immunoSEQ multiplex PCR reads through MiXCR, listing each CDR3 protein once. Of about 200,000 distinct CDR3 sequences listed, 85% to 95% are singletons. The receptor's source is a human donor in good health. The sequenced sample was CD4+ T cells from PBMCs. The chain has TRBV12-3 or TRBV12-4 and TRBJ1-1; D ambiguous. CDR3 nucleotide sequence: TGTGCCAGCAGCCTTGACGGGAGGGTAGCTTTCTTT. The encoded protein is CASSLDGRVAFF.